These 16 T cell receptor beta chains share one sample of origin, sequenced in a study of beta chain features in type 1 diabetes. The investigators reverse transcribed all of the isolated RNA, so they sequenced expressed TCRB transcripts. Repertoires were generated with immunoSEQ multiplex PCR, while TCRdb's copy carries only in-frame clones and drops some. The data hold 810,000 or so clones, with roughly a sixth observed a single time. Specimen: naive CD4+ T cells from blood. The receptors originated from a young woman in good health.

V and J are TRBV2 and TRBJ2-1; D may match TRBD1 or TRBD2 (5 bases each). In germline, CDR1 is SNHLY, CDR2 FYNNEI. V was shortened by 9 bases and J by 0 bases, with 9 bases between the two germline ends. The CDR3 loop spans 13 amino acids. CDR3 protein: CARRGSSYNEQFF. Here the CDR3 DNA reads TGTGCCAGACGGGGCAGCTCCTACAATGAGCAGTTCTTC.

The chain recombines TRBV27 with TRBJ1-1, with D perhaps matching TRBD1 (5 bases). CDR1 MNHEY and CDR2 SMNVEV come from the germline V gene (reference sequence). The V and J ends lost 3 bases and 0 bases respectively, with 23 bases between them. The CDR3 is 19 residues long. The CDR3: CASSFSPGLRVTMNTEAFF. DNA of the CDR3: TGTGCCAGCAGTTTCTCCCCGGGACTCCGGGTCACCATGAACACTGAAGCTTTCTTT.

Regarding this clone: This same CDR3 is encoded by further DNA sequences in the sample. The chain recombines TRBV6-5 with TRBJ1-1; no definite D call. Trimming pared 0 bases from V and 0 bases from J, leaving 5 bases between. In germline, CDR1 is MNHEY, CDR2 SVGAGI. This CDR3 has 14 amino acids. The CDR3 sequence is CASSYSRLNTEAFF. CDR3 bases: TGTGCCAGCAGTTACTCGAGGTTGAACACTGAAGCTTTCTTT.

The genes are TRBV11-2 and TRBJ2-5; 15 bases align to TRBD2. V dropped 6 bases and J dropped 2; count of bases not matched to a gene: 4. This CDR3 is 16 amino acids long. Germline CDR1 reads SGHAT; CDR2 reads FQNNGV. The DNA for the CDR3 is TGTGCCAGCAGTTGGACTAGCGGGAGGGGACAAGAGACCCAGTACTTC. Protein sequence: CASSWTSGRGQETQYF.

This clone was seen a handful of times. The chain links TRBV7-2 to TRBJ2-4; the match to TRBD1 covers 9 bases. The CDR3 sequence is 15 residues long. Germline values: CDR1 SGHTA, CDR2 FQGNSA. The J segment lost 2 bases and the V segment lost 4 bases, leaving 3 bases of the junction unmatched. CDR3 sequence: CASSYGTGTKNIQYF. The CDR3 coding sequence is TGTGCCAGCAGCTACGGGACAGGGACCAAAAACATTCAGTACTTC. Full variable domain (outside the CDR3, taken from reference TRBV7-2 and TRBJ2-4): GAGVSQSPSNKVTEKGKDVELRCDPISGHTALYWYRQSLGQGLEFLIYFQGNSAPDKSGLPSDRFSAERTGGSVSTLTIQRTQQEDSAVYLCASSYGTGTKNIQYFGAGTRLSVL.

This clone was detected only a few times. In DNA, the CDR3 is TGTGCCACCAGCAGAGGATCGAATTCACCCCTCCACTTT. This translates into CATSRGSNSPLHF. V gene TRBV15 combines with J gene TRBJ1-6; unclear D gene. V was trimmed by 1 base and J by 7 bases, leaving 5 bases between them. Germline CDR1 reads LNHNV; CDR2 reads YYDKDF (reference sequence). This CDR3 contains 13 residues.

The rearrangement uses TRBV4-2 and TRBJ2-1; 7 bases align to TRBD1. CDR1 is LGHNA and CDR2 is YNFKEQ in the germline V gene. Unmatched junction bases numbered 6, after V lost 0 bases and J lost 10 bases. This CDR3 is built from 14 residues. The CDR3 spells CASSQDNRGQEQFF. The CDR3 DNA is TGTGCCAGCAGCCAAGACAACAGGGGCCAGGAGCAGTTCTTC.

The rearrangement links TRBV18 to TRBJ2-2; TRBD2 aligns across 10 bases. The CDR3 runs to 16 residues. Germline lookup yields CDR1 KGHSH and CDR2 LQKENI. V lost 0 bases, J lost 6 bases, and 4 bases stayed unmatched. This CDR3 reads CASSPPILAGAGELFF. In DNA form, the CDR3 reads TGTGCCAGCTCACCACCCATTCTAGCGGGAGCCGGGGAGCTGTTTTTT. Looking up the rest from reference TRBV18 and TRBJ2-2 gives the full variable domain: NAGVMQNPRHLVRRRGQEARLRCSPMKGHSHVYWYRQLPEEGLKFMVYLQKENIIDESGMPKERFSAEFPKEGPSILRIQQVVRGDSAAYFCASSPPILAGAGELFFGEGSRLTVL.

The chain has TRBV7-6 and TRBJ2-2; 11 nucleotides agree with TRBD1. Germline assignment: CDR1 SGHVS and CDR2 FNYEAQ. The CDR3 runs 15 residues. With V trimmed by 5 bases and J by 4 bases, 3 bases remained unmatched. CDR3 loop: CASSGQGARTGELFF. In DNA form, the CDR3 reads TGTGCCAGCAGCGGACAGGGGGCTCGCACCGGGGAGCTGTTTTTT.

V is TRBV5-1 and J is TRBJ2-1, with unresolved D. Germline CDR1 and CDR2: SGHRS and YFSETQ. This CDR3 region has 15 residues. The V end was cut by 0 bases, the J end by 7 bases, with 14 bases between. CDR3 bases: TGCGCCAGCAGCTTGGGTATTACGATGGTGAATGAGCAGTTCTTC. Residues: CASSLGITMVNEQFF.

The chain links TRBV12-5 to TRBJ2-1, with TRBD1 identical over 9 bases. CDR1 is LGHNT and CDR2 is FRNRAP in the germline V gene. The CDR3 runs to 16 residues. V was clipped by 0 bases and J by 5 bases; unmatched bases: 5. CDR3 in DNA: TGTGCTAGTGGTTTGGTAGGACAGGGGACCCACAATGAGCAGTTCTTC. Translation: CASGLVGQGTHNEQFF.

This clone was counted between two and nine times. This sample also contains other DNA sequences that code for the same CDR3. CDR3: CASRRQGYEQYF. The CDR3 DNA reads as TGTGCCAGCAGGCGCCAGGGCTACGAGCAGTACTTC. The gene calls are TRBV6-5 and TRBJ2-7, with D possibly matching TRBD1 (5 bases). V was trimmed by 6 bases and J by 3 bases, leaving 9 bases between them. There are 12 residues in the CDR3. Germline CDR1 and CDR2: MNHEY and SVGAGI.

The rearrangement uses TRBV5-1 and TRBJ2-7; D tentatively reads TRBD1 or TRBD2 (5 bases each). Trimming removed 4 bases from V and 5 bases from J, with 16 bases in between. This CDR3 comprises 14 residues. From germline, CDR1 is SGHRS and CDR2 YFSETQ. CDR3 nucleotide sequence: TGCGCCAGCAGCGGCCGGGACCGGACTCACGAGCAGTACTTC. Residues: CASSGRDRTHEQYF.

CDR3 in amino acids: CASSLDPPRGFMRNYNEQFF. The CDR3 bases are TGCGCCAGCAGCTTGGACCCCCCCAGGGGTTTTATGCGAAACTACAATGAGCAGTTCTTC. V gene TRBV5-1 combines with J gene TRBJ2-1; TRBD1 might be the D (6 bases). V gave up 0 bases and J gave up 3 bases, with 25 bases separating them. Germline V gene data show CDR1 as SGHRS and CDR2 as YFSETQ. This CDR3 is 20 amino acids long. Based on the CDR3 plus reference TRBV5-1 and TRBJ2-1, the full variable domain is KAGVTQTPRYLIKTRGQQVTLSCSPISGHRSVSWYQQTPGQGLQFLFEYFSETQRNKGNFPGRFSGRQFSNSRSEMNVSTLELGDSALYLCASSLDPPRGFMRNYNEQFFGPGTRLTVL.

This clone was counted only a few times. V is TRBV10-2 and J is TRBJ2-7, with D unclear. The V gene's germline CDR1 is WSHSY and CDR2 SAAADI. V was cut by 2 bases and J by 2 bases, with 7 bases left in between. The CDR3 is 13 residues long. The CDR3 DNA reads TGCGCCAGCAGTGAGCGAATGGCCTACGAGCAGTACTTC. It specifies CASSERMAYEQYF.

This clone was recorded a few times. The chain joins TRBV10-3 to TRBJ1-5, with a weak D call TRBD1 (6 bases). CDR3 length: 13 amino acids. Trimming shortened V by 5 bases and J by 5 bases, and 10 bases separated the two germline ends. The germline V gene has CDR1 ENHRY and CDR2 SYGVKD. The CDR3: CAISSPGDQPQHF. The CDR3 nucleotides are TGTGCCATCAGTTCCCCAGGGGATCAGCCCCAGCATTTT.